The next 27 T cell receptor beta chains were all read from a single sample in a study of blood T cell repertoires in COVID-19 (dated by TCRdb to about 2020). The library came from the immunoSEQ multiplex PCR assay. TCRdb stores this immuneACCESS table with in-frame sequences only. Part of the clones is absent; in the studies checked, under half of the shortfall reflects unresolved V genes, and no reason is known for the rest. This sample lists approximately 260,000 clones; about 86% were detected once. 3.6% of the sample rests with the top ten. Sequences were obtained from peripheral blood. These receptors originate from a man aged 18 to 35 with active or convalescent COVID-19.

The V gene is TRBV28, the J gene TRBJ1-1; D remains unclear. Germline values: CDR1 MDHEN, CDR2 SYDVKM. The CDR3 runs to 12 residues. The ends were cut back, 6 bases at V and 0 bases at J, with 5 bases in the middle. The CDR3 region is CASRSMNTEAFF. The CDR3 region has the DNA TGTGCCAGCAGGAGCATGAACACTGAAGCTTTCTTT.

The genes are TRBV19 and TRBJ2-7, with TRBD1 matching over 7 bases. Unmatched junction bases numbered 13, after V lost 4 bases and J lost 7 bases. Germline values: CDR1 LNHDA, CDR2 SQIVND (reference sequence). This CDR3 spans 15 amino acids. CDR3 sequence reads: CASSTQGVSSEEQYF. Here the CDR3 DNA reads TGTGCCAGTAGTACCCAGGGGGTTTCGTCTGAAGAGCAGTACTTC.

The CDR3 nucleotides read TGTGCCAGCAGTGAGAGGGGGCCAGACACTGAAGCTTTCTTT. This codes for CASSERGPDTEAFF. The V call is TRBV6-1, the J call TRBJ1-1; 7 nucleotides align to TRBD1. Germline assignment: CDR1 MNHNS and CDR2 SASEGT. There are 14 residues in the CDR3. V lost 3 bases, J lost 3 bases, and 4 bases stayed unmatched.

The rearrangement links TRBV30 to TRBJ2-7, with a weak D call TRBD1 (6 bases). The CDR3 has 12 amino acids. The germline V gene has CDR1 GTSNPN and CDR2 SVGIG (reference sequence). V shed 2 bases and J shed 4 bases, with 9 bases lying between them. CDR3 residues: CAWSPQGYEQYF. The DNA of the CDR3 is TGTGCCTGGAGTCCACAGGGTTACGAGCAGTACTTC.

The chain combines TRBV29-1 with TRBJ2-2; 10 nucleotides match TRBD2. Germline CDR1 and CDR2: SQVTM and ANQGSEA. The V and J ends lost 2 bases and 5 bases, in that order; junction bases with no gene match: 11. The CDR3 is 17 amino acids. CDR3 DNA: TGCAGCGTTGAAAAAACGCTAGCGGGAGTTTGGACCGGGGAGCTGTTTTTT. Translation gives CSVEKTLAGVWTGELFF.

This sequence joins TRBV29-1 and TRBJ1-2; no firm D call. The CDR3 is made up of 14 amino acids. Trimming cost V 5 bases and J 1 base, with 14 bases left between them. The germline V gene has CDR1 SQVTM and CDR2 ANQGSEA. This CDR3 reads CSVPLAGYNYGYTF. For the CDR3, the DNA is TGCAGCGTTCCCCTGGCCGGGTATAACTATGGCTACACCTTC.

This chain links TRBV7-2 with TRBJ2-5; D might be TRBD2 (6 bases). Looked up from germline, CDR1 is SGHTA and CDR2 is FQGNSA. Trimming cost V 5 bases and J 10 bases, with 20 bases left between them. The CDR3 is made up of 14 amino acids. The CDR3 is CASSRSGLDISQYF. The CDR3 DNA follows: TGTGCCAGCAGCAGGTCGGGACTCGATATTAGCCAGTACTTC.

This clone came up once. V usage is TRBV11-2 and J usage is TRBJ2-1; 9 nucleotides line up with TRBD2. Germline CDR1 SGHAT, CDR2 FQNNGV. The CDR3 spans 15 residues. V lost 7 bases to trimming and J lost 5 bases; unmatched junction nucleotides: 9. The CDR3 is CASTGGLAGNNEQFF. In DNA form, the CDR3 reads TGTGCCAGCACCGGGGGACTAGCTGGAAACAATGAGCAGTTCTTC.

The rearrangement uses TRBV24-1 and TRBJ2-7, with D perhaps matching TRBD2 (6 bases). Germline values: CDR1 KGHDR, CDR2 SFDVKD. CDR3 length: 11 amino acids. V dropped 9 bases and J dropped 5 bases, with 10 bases sitting between them. The CDR3 sequence: CATQEGNEQYF. The CDR3 DNA is TGTGCCACCCAGGAGGGTAACGAGCAGTACTTC.

This clone was seen a single time. The genes are TRBV3-1 (or the pseudogene TRBV3-2) and TRBJ1-1; perhaps TRBD1 as D (5 bases). Between the trimmed V and J ends, which lost 4 bases and 9 bases, there was a span of 18 bases. CDR3 size: 14 residues. Germline V gene sequence: CDR1 LGHDT, CDR2 YNNKEL (reference sequence). The DNA for the CDR3 is TGTGCCAGCAGCCGCCCCGGGGAGGGGATGAAAGCTTTCTTT. As protein: CASSRPGEGMKAFF.

The rearrangement joins TRBV27 to TRBJ2-3, with TRBD1 matching 8 bases. CDR1 is MNHEY, CDR2 SMNVEV, per germline (reference sequence). V lost 8 bases and J lost 2; bases outside the gene matches: 9. The CDR3 consists of 15 residues. For the CDR3, the DNA is TGTGCCAGCCAGAAGGGGGACAGGTACACAGATACGCAGTATTTT. Protein product: CASQKGDRYTDTQYF.

This clone was seen a single time. The chain recombines TRBV5-1 with TRBJ2-3; unclear D gene. The germline V and J ends were trimmed by 2 bases and 2 bases, with 9 bases remaining between them. Germline V lookup: CDR1 SGHRS, CDR2 YFSETQ. The CDR3 is 14 residues long. This CDR3 reads CASSFSFPTDTQYF. The DNA for the CDR3 is TGCGCCAGCAGCTTTTCCTTCCCCACAGATACGCAGTATTTT. Drawing the rest from reference TRBV5-1 and TRBJ2-3, the complete variable domain is KAGVTQTPRYLIKTRGQQVTLSCSPISGHRSVSWYQQTPGQGLQFLFEYFSETQRNKGNFPGRFSGRQFSNSRSEMNVSTLELGDSALYLCASSFSFPTDTQYFGPGTRLTVL.

This chain joins TRBV7-9 and TRBJ1-3; D is undetermined. V was clipped by 0 bases and J by 4 bases, with 7 bases between them. The germline V gene encodes CDR1 SEHNR and CDR2 FQNEAQ (reference sequence). The CDR3 spans 14 residues. CDR3 sequence reads: CASSLALAGNTIYF. The CDR3 nucleotides read TGTGCCAGCAGCTTAGCATTAGCCGGAAACACCATATATTTT.

V is TRBV7-2 and J is TRBJ1-4, with 8 positions matching TRBD1. V lost 1 base to trimming and J lost 8 bases; unmatched junction nucleotides: 3. Germline V CDR1 and CDR2: SGHTA, FQGNSA. The CDR3 runs to 14 residues. CDR3 DNA: TGTGCCAGCAGCTTAGTGACAGGGGTAGAAAAACTGTTTTTT. Residues: CASSLVTGVEKLFF. The whole variable domain, filled in from reference TRBV7-2 and TRBJ1-4, reads GAGVSQSPSNKVTEKGKDVELRCDPISGHTALYWYRQSLGQGLEFLIYFQGNSAPDKSGLPSDRFSAERTGGSVSTLTIQRTQQEDSAVYLCASSLVTGVEKLFFGSGTQLSVL.

J is TRBJ1-4 and V is TRBV12-3 or TRBV12-4; D gene ambiguous. Deletions cut 3 bases from V and 5 bases from J, with 7 bases between. This CDR3 is built from 13 residues. The CDR3 DNA sequence: TGTGCCAGCAGTTTTTCCCTCAATGAAAAACTGTTTTTT. It translates to CASSFSLNEKLFF.

This clone was detected only once. The rearrangement joins TRBV6-5 to TRBJ2-4; 7 bases fit TRBD1. The CDR3 is 14 residues long. Trimming at V came to 4 bases and at J to 9 bases, leaving 9 bases not matched to a gene. In germline, CDR1 is MNHEY, CDR2 SVGAGI. The CDR3 spells CASSLDSTGVIQYF. The CDR3 DNA reads TGTGCCAGCAGTTTAGACTCTACAGGGGTCATTCAGTACTTC.

A note on this clone: The junction does not match germline at one end; this may be a read error. The rearrangement uses TRBV7-7 and TRBJ2-5; 14 bases match TRBD2. The CDR3 has 16 residues. Germline lookup yields CDR1 SSHAT and CDR2 FNYEAQ (reference sequence). The CDR3 reads CASSRGLAGVQETQYF. CDR3 nucleotides: TGTGCTAGCAGCCGGGGACTAGCGGGAGTTCAAGAGACCCAGTACTTC. Looking up the rest from reference TRBV7-7 and TRBJ2-5 gives the full variable domain: GAGVSQSPRYKVTKRGQDVTLRCDPISSHATLYWYQQALGQGPEFLTYFNYEAQPDKSGLPSDRFSAERPEGSISTLTIQRTEQRDSAMYRCASSRGLAGVQETQYFGPGTRLLVL.

The CDR3 coding sequence is TGTGCCAGCAGCCCGTACTCAGAGGACAGGGGTAATCAGCCCCAGCATTTT. Translated, it gives CASSPYSEDRGNQPQHF. The V and J genes are TRBV21-1 and TRBJ1-5; the table gives TRBD1 as D, unverified against the DNA. TRBV21-1 is noted as a pseudogene. CDR3 length: 17 amino acids.

V is TRBV25-1 and J is TRBJ2-7; 8 nucleotides agree with TRBD1. The germline gives CDR1 MGHDK, CDR2 SYGVNS. J gave up 7 bases and V 1 base, and 0 bases lay outside the gene matches. This CDR3 has 12 amino acids. The CDR3 DNA reads TGTGCCAGCAGTGAATGGGACAGGGAGCAGTACTTC. The encoded protein is CASSEWDREQYF.

V is TRBV3-1 (or the pseudogene TRBV3-2) and J is TRBJ2-7, with D possibly TRBD1 on 6 matching bases. Germline CDR1 LGHDT, CDR2 YNNKEL (reference sequence). This CDR3 spans 15 amino acids. The V gene lost 3 bases and the J gene lost 3 bases, with 15 bases spanning the gap. CDR3 sequence reads: CASSHIRTASYEQYF. DNA for the CDR3: TGTGCCAGCAGCCATATAAGGACAGCGAGCTACGAGCAGTACTTC.

The sample holds a few counts of this clone. The chain links TRBV27 to TRBJ2-5, with TRBD2 matching 9 bases. Germline V gene lookup returns CDR1 MNHEY and CDR2 SMNVEV (reference sequence). CDR3 length equals 14 residues. Unmatched junction bases numbered 7, after V lost 5 bases and J lost 6 bases. CDR3 DNA: TGTGCCAGCAGTAGCATCGGACTAGCGAAGACCCAGTACTTC. Translated, it gives CASSSIGLAKTQYF.

J is TRBJ1-2 and V is TRBV19; 11 positions match TRBD1. The CDR3 has 16 residues. J lost 7 bases, V lost 6 bases, and 13 bases had no gene match. Per germline, CDR1 LNHDA and CDR2 SQIVND (reference sequence). The CDR3 coding sequence is TGTGCCAGTAGCCTTACCGCCGGGACAGGGGGTATTGGCTACACCTTC. Translation gives CASSLTAGTGGIGYTF.

The rearrangement joins TRBV5-1 to TRBJ2-5, with TRBD2 matching 7 bases. Germline values: CDR1 SGHRS, CDR2 YFSETQ. The trim removed 3 bases at V and 1 base at J, leaving 3 bases unmatched. The CDR3 is 14 residues long. The CDR3 sequence: CASSSREFQETQYF. CDR3 nucleotide sequence: TGCGCCAGCAGCTCGCGGGAGTTCCAAGAGACCCAGTACTTC. Using reference TRBV5-1 and TRBJ2-5 for the parts outside the CDR3, the full variable domain is KAGVTQTPRYLIKTRGQQVTLSCSPISGHRSVSWYQQTPGQGLQFLFEYFSETQRNKGNFPGRFSGRQFSNSRSEMNVSTLELGDSALYLCASSSREFQETQYFGPGTRLLVL.

J is TRBJ1-1 and V is TRBV6-5; possible D gene TRBD1, 5 bases. Trimming pared 4 bases from V and 6 bases from J, leaving 15 bases between. Germline CDR1 and CDR2: MNHEY and SVGAGI. This CDR3 is 14 amino acids long. CDR3 region: CASSWGRGLAEAFF. The CDR3 region has the DNA TGTGCCAGCAGTTGGGGACGGGGACTAGCTGAAGCTTTCTTT.

The CDR3 spells CASQGNEKLFF. The DNA of the CDR3 is TGTGCCAGCCAGGGTAATGAAAAACTGTTTTTT. The V and J genes are TRBV12-3 or TRBV12-4 and TRBJ1-4; D possibly corresponds to TRBD1 (5 bases). The V end was cut by 8 bases, the J end by 4 bases, with 5 bases between. The CDR3 loop spans 11 amino acids.

This clone was found a few times. The chain joins TRBV29-1 to TRBJ1-2; D is unclear. This CDR3 is built from 10 residues. Trimming shortened V by 6 bases and J by 8 bases, and 10 bases separated the two germline ends. Germline-derived CDR1 and CDR2 are SQVTM and ANQGSEA. The CDR3 coding sequence is TGCAGCGTCCTGGAGGGCGGCTACACCTTC. As protein: CSVLEGGYTF.

This rearrangement joins TRBV14 to TRBJ2-7; D remains unclear. The CDR3 is 12 residues long. Trimming cost V 0 bases and J 4 bases, with 4 bases left between them. The germline V gene has CDR1 SGHDN and CDR2 FVKESK. The CDR3 DNA follows: TGTGCCAGCAGCCAAGATCTGTACGAGCAGTACTTC. Its translation is CASSQDLYEQYF. Looking up the rest from reference TRBV14 and TRBJ2-7 gives the full variable domain: EAGVTQFPSHSVIEKGQTVTLRCDPISGHDNLYWYRRVMGKEIKFLLHFVKESKQDESGMPNNRFLAERTGGTYSTLKVQPAELEDSGVYFCASSQDLYEQYFGPGTRLTVT.